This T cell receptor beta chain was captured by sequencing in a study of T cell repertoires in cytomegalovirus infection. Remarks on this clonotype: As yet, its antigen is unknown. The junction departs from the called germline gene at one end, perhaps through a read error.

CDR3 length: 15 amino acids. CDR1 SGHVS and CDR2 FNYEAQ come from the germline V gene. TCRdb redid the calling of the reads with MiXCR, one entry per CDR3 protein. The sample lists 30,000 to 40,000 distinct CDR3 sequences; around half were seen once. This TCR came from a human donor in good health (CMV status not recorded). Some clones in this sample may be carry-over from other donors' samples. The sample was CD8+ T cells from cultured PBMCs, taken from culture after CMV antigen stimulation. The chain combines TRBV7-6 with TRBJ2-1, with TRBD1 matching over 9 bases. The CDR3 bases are TGTGCCAGCAGCTTAGACAGGGGGCTAGGCAATAAGCAGTTCTTC. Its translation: CASSLDRGLGNKQFF.